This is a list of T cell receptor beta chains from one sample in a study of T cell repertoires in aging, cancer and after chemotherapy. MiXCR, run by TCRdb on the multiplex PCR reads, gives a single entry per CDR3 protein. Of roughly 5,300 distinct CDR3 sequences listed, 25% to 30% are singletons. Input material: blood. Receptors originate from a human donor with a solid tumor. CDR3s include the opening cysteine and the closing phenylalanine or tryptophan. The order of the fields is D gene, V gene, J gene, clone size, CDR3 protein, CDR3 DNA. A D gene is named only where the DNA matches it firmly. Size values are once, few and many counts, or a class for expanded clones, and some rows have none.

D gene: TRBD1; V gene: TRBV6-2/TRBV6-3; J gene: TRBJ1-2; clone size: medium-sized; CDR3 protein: CASRQGNYGYTF; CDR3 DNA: TGTGCCAGCCGACAGGGAAACTATGGCTACACCTTC
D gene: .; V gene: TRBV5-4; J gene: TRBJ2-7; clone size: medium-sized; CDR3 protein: CASSSGAGSGYEQYF; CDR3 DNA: TGTGCCAGCAGCTCAGGAGCAGGGAGCGGCTACGAGCAGTACTTC
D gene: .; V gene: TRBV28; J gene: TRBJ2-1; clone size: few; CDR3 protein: CASSGPIPVSSQQFF; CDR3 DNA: TGTGCCAGCAGCGGCCCCATTCCAGTATCTTCCCAGCAGTTCTTC
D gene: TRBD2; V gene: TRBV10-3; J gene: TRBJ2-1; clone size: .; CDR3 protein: CAIRKGLAGGPGYNEQFF; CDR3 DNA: TGTGCCATCAGGAAAGGACTAGCGGGAGGACCCGGTTACAATGAGCAGTTCTTC
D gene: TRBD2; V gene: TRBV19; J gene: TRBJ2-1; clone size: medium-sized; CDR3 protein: CASSIGVLAGVSHEQFF; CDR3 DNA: TGTGCCAGTAGTATAGGGGTCCTAGCGGGAGTCTCGCATGAGCAGTTCTTC
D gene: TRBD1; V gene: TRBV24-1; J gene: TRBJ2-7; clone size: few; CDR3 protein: CATSDPRPGQYEQYF; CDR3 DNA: TGTGCCACCAGTGATCCACGACCGGGACAGTACGAGCAGTACTTC
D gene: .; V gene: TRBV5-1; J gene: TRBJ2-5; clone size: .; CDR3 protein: CASTHKETQYF; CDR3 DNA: TGCGCCAGTACTCACAAAGAGACCCAGTACTTC
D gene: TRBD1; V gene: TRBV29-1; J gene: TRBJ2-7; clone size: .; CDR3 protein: CSVESDRGGEQYF; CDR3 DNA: TGCAGCGTTGAAAGTGACAGGGGGGGGGAGCAGTACTTC
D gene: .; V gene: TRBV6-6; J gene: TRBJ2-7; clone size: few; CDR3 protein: CASSGTYEQYF; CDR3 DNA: TGTGCCAGCAGTGGAACCTACGAGCAGTACTTC
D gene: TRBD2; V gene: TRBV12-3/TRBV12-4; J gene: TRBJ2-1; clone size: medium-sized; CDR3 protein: CASSRLAGVQHNEQFF; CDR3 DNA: TGTGCCAGCAGCCGACTAGCGGGAGTCCAACACAATGAGCAGTTCTTC
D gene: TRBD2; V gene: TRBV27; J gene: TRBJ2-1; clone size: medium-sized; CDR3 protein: CASSSWTSGGSNEQFF; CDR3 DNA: TGTGCCAGCAGTTCATGGACTAGCGGAGGAAGCAATGAGCAGTTCTTC
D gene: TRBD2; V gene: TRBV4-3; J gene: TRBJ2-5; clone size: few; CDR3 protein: CASSQDRAGGNQETQYF; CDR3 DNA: TGCGCCAGCAGCCAAGATCGGGCGGGAGGCAACCAAGAGACCCAGTACTTC
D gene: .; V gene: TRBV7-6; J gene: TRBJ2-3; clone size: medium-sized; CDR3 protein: CASSLRRHTDTQYF; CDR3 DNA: TGTGCCAGCAGCTTACGCCGGCACACAGATACGCAGTATTTT
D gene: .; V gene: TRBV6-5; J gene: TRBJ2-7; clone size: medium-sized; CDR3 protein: CASSYRGAGAWEQYF; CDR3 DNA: TGTGCCAGCAGTTACCGCGGAGCAGGGGCCTGGGAGCAGTACTTC
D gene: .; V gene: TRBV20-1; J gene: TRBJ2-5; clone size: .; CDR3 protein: CSAKSARSGETQYF; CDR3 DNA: TGCAGTGCTAAATCGGCCCGCTCGGGGGAGACCCAGTACTTC
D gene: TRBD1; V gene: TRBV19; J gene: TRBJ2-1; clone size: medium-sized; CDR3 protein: CASSSGQGRNEQFF; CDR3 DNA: TGTGCCAGTAGTTCCGGACAGGGGAGGAATGAGCAGTTCTTC
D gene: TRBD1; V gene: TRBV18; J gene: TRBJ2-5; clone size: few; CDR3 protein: CASSPAGTARETQYF; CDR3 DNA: TGTGCCAGCTCACCGGCCGGGACAGCCCGGGAGACCCAGTACTTC
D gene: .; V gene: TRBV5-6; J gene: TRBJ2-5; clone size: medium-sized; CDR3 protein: CASSRMWAGEEYF; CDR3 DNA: TGTGCCAGCAGCCGGATGTGGGCAGGGGAGGAATACTTC
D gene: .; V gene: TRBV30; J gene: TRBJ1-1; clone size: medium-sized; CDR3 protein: CAWRGGLDTEAFF; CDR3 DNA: TGTGCCTGGAGGGGAGGGTTGGACACTGAAGCTTTCTTT
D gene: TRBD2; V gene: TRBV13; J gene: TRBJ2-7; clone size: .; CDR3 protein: CASSEQVAGGYEQYF; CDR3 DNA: TGTGCCAGCAGTGAACAGGTAGCGGGAGGCTACGAGCAGTACTTC
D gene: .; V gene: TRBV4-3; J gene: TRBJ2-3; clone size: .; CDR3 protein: CASSQDPAGTDTQYF; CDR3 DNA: TGCGCCAGCAGCCAAGATCCAGCAGGCACAGATACGCAGTATTTT
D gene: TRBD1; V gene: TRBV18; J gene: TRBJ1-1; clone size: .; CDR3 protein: CASSPPGQGYGEAFF; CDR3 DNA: TGTGCCAGCTCACCTCCGGGACAGGGTTACGGTGAAGCTTTCTTT
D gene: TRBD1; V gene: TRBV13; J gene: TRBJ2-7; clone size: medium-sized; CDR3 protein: CASSLVRDRGYEQYF; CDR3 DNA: TGTGCCAGCAGCTTGGTCCGGGACAGGGGTTACGAGCAGTACTTC
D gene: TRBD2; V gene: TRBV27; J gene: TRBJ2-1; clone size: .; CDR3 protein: CASRTGTSGGADEQFF; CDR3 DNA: TGTGCCAGCAGGACCGGGACTAGCGGGGGGGCGGATGAGCAGTTCTTC
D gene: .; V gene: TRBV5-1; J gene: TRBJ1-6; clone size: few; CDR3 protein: CASSLVRSRNSPLHF; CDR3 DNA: TGCGCCAGCAGCTTGGTGCGGTCGCGGAATTCACCCCTCCACTTT
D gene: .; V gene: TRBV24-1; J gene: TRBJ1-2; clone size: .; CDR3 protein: CATSDPGLQGNYGYTF; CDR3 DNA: TGTGCCACCAGTGATCCGGGTCTACAGGGAAACTATGGCTACACCTTC
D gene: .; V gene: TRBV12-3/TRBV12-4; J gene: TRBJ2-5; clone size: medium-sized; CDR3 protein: CASSFITETQYF; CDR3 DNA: TGTGCCAGCAGTTTTATTACAGAGACCCAGTACTTC
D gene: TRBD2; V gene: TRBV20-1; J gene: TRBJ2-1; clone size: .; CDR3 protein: CSARLAGAINEQFF; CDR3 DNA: TGCAGTGCTAGACTAGCGGGAGCAATAAATGAGCAGTTCTTC
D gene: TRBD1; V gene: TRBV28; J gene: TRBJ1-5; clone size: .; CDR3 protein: CASSLDRADQPQHF; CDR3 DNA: TGTGCCAGCAGTTTAGACAGGGCGGATCAGCCCCAGCATTTT
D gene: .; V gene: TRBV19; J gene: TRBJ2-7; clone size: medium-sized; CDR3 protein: CASSIRGGRDYEQYF; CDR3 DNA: TGTGCCAGTAGTATCAGGGGTGGAAGGGACTACGAGCAGTACTTC
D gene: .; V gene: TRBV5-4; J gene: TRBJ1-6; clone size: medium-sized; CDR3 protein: CASSLAGSSYNSPLHF; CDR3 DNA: TGTGCCAGCAGCTTGGCCGGGAGCTCCTATAATTCACCCCTCCACTTT
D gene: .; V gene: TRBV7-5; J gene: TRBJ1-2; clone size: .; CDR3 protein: CISVSHTPGGAYGYTF; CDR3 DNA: .
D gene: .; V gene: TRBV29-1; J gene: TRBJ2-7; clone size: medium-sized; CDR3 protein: CSVSGKLRYEQYF; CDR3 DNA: TGCAGCGTATCGGGGAAATTAAGATACGAGCAGTACTTC
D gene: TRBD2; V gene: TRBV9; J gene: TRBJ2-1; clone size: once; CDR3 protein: CASSVAGVTSGSYNEQFF; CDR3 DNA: TGTGCCAGCAGCGTAGCTGGAGTGACTAGCGGCTCCTACAATGAGCAGTTCTTC